The 21 T cell receptor beta chains in this list originate from one sample, sequenced in a study of cytomegalovirus exposure and HLA in healthy donors. The PCR had 60 Vbeta and 13 Jbeta primers. Only in-frame clones appear in the TCRdb table, and some are missing; sequencing was by immunoSEQ multiplex PCR. The repertoire holds tens of thousands of clones, with around 72% as singletons. Sequencing used PBMCs. The receptors derive from a woman between 40 and 55 years old in good health and CMV-seropositive.

The CDR3 DNA reads TGTGCCAGCAGCTTCGGGCCCCCGGGGGGGGAGCTGTTTTTT. It specifies CASSFGPPGGELFF. V usage is TRBV5-4 and J usage is TRBJ2-2; tentative D call: TRBD2 (5 bases). CDR1 is SGHNT, CDR2 YYREEE, per germline (reference sequence). The CDR3 is made up of 14 amino acids. V was pared by 2 bases and J by 8 bases, with 13 bases between.

The rearrangement joins TRBV25-1 to TRBJ2-7; a possible D gene is TRBD1 (5 bases). The V gene's germline CDR1 is MGHDK and CDR2 SYGVNS. Trimming pared 5 bases from V and 3 bases from J, leaving 14 bases between. The CDR3 has 14 residues. The CDR3 protein is CASSHGHSDYEQYF. For the CDR3, the DNA is TGTGCCAGCAGTCATGGACACTCGGACTACGAGCAGTACTTC.

This clone came up a few times. V gene TRBV15 combines with J gene TRBJ1-5, with a possible D match to TRBD1 (6 bases). Trimming pared 5 bases from V and 1 base from J, leaving 18 bases between. This CDR3 is 17 amino acids long. Looked up from germline, CDR1 is LNHNV and CDR2 is YYDKDF (reference sequence). CDR3 protein: CATSGIQQGKSNQPQHF. CDR3 sequence (DNA): TGTGCCACCAGCGGAATACAACAGGGTAAGAGCAATCAGCCCCAGCATTTT. The full variable domain, in which reference TRBV15 and TRBJ1-5 provide the parts outside the CDR3, is DAMVIQNPRYQVTQFGKPVTLSCSQTLNHNVMYWYQQKSSQAPKLLFHYYDKDFNNEADTPDNFQSRRPNTSFCFLDIRSPGLGDTAMYLCATSGIQQGKSNQPQHFGDGTRLSIL.

The chain couples TRBV2 to TRBJ2-1; D perhaps matches TRBD1 (7 bases). This CDR3 has 15 residues. V was pared by 4 bases and J by 0 bases, with 10 bases between. CDR1 SNHLY and CDR2 FYNNEI come from the germline V gene. CDR3 loop: CASSVQGGSYNEQFF. In DNA form, the CDR3 reads TGTGCCAGCAGTGTTCAGGGGGGCTCCTACAATGAGCAGTTCTTC.

The V and J genes are TRBV27 and TRBJ2-7; 12 nucleotides align to TRBD1. The V and J ends lost 7 bases and 5 bases, in that order; junction bases with no gene match: 6. The CDR3 has 14 residues. CDR1 is MNHEY, CDR2 SMNVEV, per germline (reference sequence). CDR3 residues: CASKPGQGAHEQYF. The DNA for the CDR3 is TGTGCCAGCAAGCCGGGACAGGGGGCCCACGAGCAGTACTTC.

This clone was recorded only once. The chain employs TRBV29-1 and TRBJ1-5; TRBD1 matches 10 bases. V gave up 7 bases and J gave up 1 base; unmatched junction bases: 4. This CDR3 is 14 amino acids long. The V gene's germline CDR1 is SQVTM and CDR2 ANQGSEA. CDR3 protein: CSAVGQGSNQPQHF. In DNA form, the CDR3 reads TGCAGCGCAGTGGGACAGGGGAGCAATCAGCCCCAGCATTTT. The entire variable domain, with the rest obtained from reference TRBV29-1 and TRBJ1-5, is as follows: SAVISQKPSRDICQRGTSLTIQCQVDSQVTMMFWYRQQPGQSLTLIATANQGSEATYESGFVIDKFPISRPNLTFSTLTVSNMSPEDSSIYLCSAVGQGSNQPQHFGDGTRLSIL.

This clone appeared a few times. The chain carries TRBV4-3 and TRBJ1-3; possible D gene TRBD1, 6 bases. Trimming shortened V by 3 bases and J by 6 bases, and 12 bases separated the two germline ends. This CDR3 comprises 14 residues. Germline CDR1 LGHNA, CDR2 YSLEER. As DNA, the CDR3 is TGCGCCAGCAGCCATCAAGGGGGAGTAAACACCATATATTTT. Its protein is CASSHQGGVNTIYF.

In this sample, this clone turned up a few times. V usage is TRBV7-2 and J usage is TRBJ1-3, with D unresolved. The CDR3 spans 15 residues. The germline V and J ends were trimmed by 4 bases and 0 bases, with 10 bases remaining between them. The germline gives CDR1 SGHTA, CDR2 FQGNSA. In DNA form, the CDR3 reads TGTGCCAGCAGCTCAGCTTCAGGCTCTGGAAACACCATATATTTT. Translated: CASSSASGSGNTIYF.

The chain combines TRBV29-1 with TRBJ1-2; 10 bases fit TRBD1. CDR3 size: 15 residues. The trim removed 2 bases at V and 7 bases at J, leaving 10 bases unmatched. Germline lookup yields CDR1 SQVTM and CDR2 ANQGSEA. The CDR3 nucleotides read TGCAGCGTTGAACCGGGACAGGGGACTTTTGGTGGCTACACCTTC. Translated, it gives CSVEPGQGTFGGYTF.

The genes are TRBV10-2 and TRBJ2-7, with TRBD2 identical over 12 bases. V dropped 3 bases and J dropped 2; count of bases not matched to a gene: 5. Germline-derived CDR1 and CDR2 are WSHSY and SAAADI. This CDR3 contains 16 residues. The CDR3 DNA reads as TGCGCCAGCAGTGACAAACTAGCGGGAGGTACCTACGAGCAGTACTTC. Protein product: CASSDKLAGGTYEQYF.

The CDR3 DNA reads TGTGCCAGCAGTTACGAAGCGAGGGAGCAGTACTTC. Amino acid sequence: CASSYEAREQYF. V gene TRBV2 combines with J gene TRBJ2-7; D call uncertain. Germline V CDR1 and CDR2: SNHLY, FYNNEI. This CDR3 is 12 amino acids long. The V and J ends lost 5 bases and 7 bases respectively, with 12 bases between them.

The chain couples TRBV7-3 to TRBJ2-3, with D possibly matching TRBD2 (5 bases). This CDR3 has 18 residues. V lost 5 bases and J 1 base, leaving 22 bases between the germline ends. Germline V gene lookup returns CDR1 SGHTA and CDR2 FQGTGA. The CDR3 DNA sequence: TGTGCCAGCAGCGCCACGGCGGGTGGTGGTAGCGGCACAGATACGCAGTATTTT. Protein sequence: CASSATAGGGSGTDTQYF. Complete variable domain (other parts from reference TRBV7-3 and TRBJ2-3): GAGVSQTPSNKVTEKGKYVELRCDPISGHTALYWYRQSLGQGPEFLIYFQGTGAADDSGLPNDRFFAVRPEGSVSTLKIQRTERGDSAVYLCASSATAGGGSGTDTQYFGPGTRLTVL.

The chain carries TRBV29-1 and TRBJ2-1, with TRBD2 matching over 13 bases. Unmatched junction bases numbered 2, after V lost 5 bases and J lost 4 bases. The germline V gene encodes CDR1 SQVTM and CDR2 ANQGSEA. The CDR3 spans 14 residues. The CDR3 reads CSVRTSGGYNEQFF. CDR3 bases: TGCAGCGTTCGGACTAGCGGGGGATACAATGAGCAGTTCTTC.

V and J are TRBV2 and TRBJ1-5, with a possible D match to TRBD1 (6 bases). V was cut by 2 bases and J by 2 bases, with 10 bases left in between. The CDR3 contains 15 residues. Germline values: CDR1 SNHLY, CDR2 FYNNEI. CDR3 sequence (DNA): TGTGCCAGCAGTGAACAGGGGTCGCGCAATCAGCCCCAGCATTTT. It is translated as CASSEQGSRNQPQHF.

V is TRBV28 and J is TRBJ2-2; 10 bases fit TRBD1. CDR3 length: 15 amino acids. Germline V gene sequence: CDR1 MDHEN, CDR2 SYDVKM. The trim removed 7 bases at V and 2 bases at J, leaving 4 bases unmatched. CDR3 residues: CASTGTGANTGELFF. CDR3 in DNA: TGTGCCAGCACCGGGACAGGGGCCAACACCGGGGAGCTGTTTTTT.

This clone appeared once. The chain carries TRBV28 and TRBJ2-7; 9 nucleotides agree with TRBD1. V lost 5 bases, J lost 6 bases, and 8 bases stayed unmatched. Germline V gives CDR1 MDHEN, CDR2 SYDVKM. The CDR3 is 14 amino acids. The chain's CDR3 is CASSPQGARGEQYF. DNA for the CDR3: TGTGCCAGCAGTCCACAGGGGGCGCGGGGCGAGCAGTACTTC.

The CDR3: CAWTSGGGELFF. For the CDR3, the DNA is TGTGCCTGGACTAGCGGGGGCGGGGAGCTGTTTTTT. The genes are TRBV30 and TRBJ2-2; 10 positions agree with TRBD2. The CDR3 is made up of 12 amino acids. The J segment lost 7 bases and the V segment lost 4 bases, leaving 0 bases of the junction unmatched. The V gene's germline CDR1 is GTSNPN and CDR2 SVGIG (reference sequence).

The CDR3 DNA reads TGTGCCAGTAGTGGTGGACAGGCTTTTGTGAGCTCCTATAATTCACCCCTCCACTTT. Amino acids: CASSGGQAFVSSYNSPLHF. V is TRBV19 and J is TRBJ1-6; 7 bases agree with TRBD1. The germline V gene has CDR1 LNHDA and CDR2 SQIVND (reference sequence). Germline trimming cut 5 bases from V and 0 bases from J; bases unmatched to any gene: 13. There are 19 residues in the CDR3.

The J gene is TRBJ2-1, the V gene TRBV12-5; perhaps TRBD1 as D (6 bases). V shed 0 bases and J shed 9 bases, with 18 bases lying between them. CDR3 length: 16 amino acids. Germline V CDR1 and CDR2: LGHNT, FRNRAP. CDR3 residues: CASGLVPSSRGPEQFF. Here the CDR3 DNA reads TGTGCTAGTGGTTTGGTACCATCAAGCAGGGGCCCTGAGCAGTTCTTC.

V gene TRBV7-9 combines with J gene TRBJ2-1; D is possibly TRBD1 (6 bases). The CDR3 has 14 amino acids. Per germline, CDR1 SEHNR and CDR2 FQNEAQ (reference sequence). Trimming shortened V by 8 bases and J by 10 bases, and 21 bases separated the two germline ends. The CDR3 bases are TGTGCCAGCCTATCCTCCGCCAGGGGATGGGAGCAGTTCTTC. It is translated as CASLSSARGWEQFF. The full variable domain, in which reference TRBV7-9 and TRBJ2-1 provide the parts outside the CDR3, is DTGVSQNPRHKITKRGQNVTFRCDPISEHNRLYWYRQTLGQGPEFLTYFQNEAQLEKSRLLSDRFSAERPKGSFSTLEIQRTEQGDSAMYLCASLSSARGWEQFFGPGTRLTVL.

V usage is TRBV30 and J usage is TRBJ1-2; D unresolved. Germline CDR1 and CDR2: GTSNPN and SVGIG (reference sequence). This CDR3 is built from 14 residues. Trimming took off 1 base at V and 0 bases at J, with 9 bases between the two ends. The CDR3 DNA sequence: TGTGCCTGGAGTGGCGATAAATCTAACTATGGCTACACCTTC. Protein product: CAWSGDKSNYGYTF.